One T cell receptor beta chain is described in this entry. MiXCR, run by TCRdb on the RT-PCR reads, gives a single entry per CDR3 protein. The sample gives fewer than 500,000 distinct CDR3 sequences, 16% of which show up once; roughly 7.2% is in the top ten. This specimen belongs to a study of patients and donors after allogeneic stem cell transplantation. V lost 4 bases and J lost 7; bases outside the gene matches: 10. The CDR3 is 15 residues long. Germline V gene data show CDR1 as SGHRS and CDR2 as YFSETQ. Sequencing input: blood, either unsorted or a sorted T cell fraction (not recorded which). The J gene is TRBJ2-1, the V gene TRBV5-1, with 8 bases lining up with TRBD2. The receptor was derived from a human donor who was either an allogeneic HSCT recipient or a stem cell or donor lymphocyte infusion donor (not recorded which). It is not recorded whose cells these are; they may come from a transplant donor. CDR3 nucleotides: TGCGCCAGCAGCGTGACTAGCGACTGGTGGAATGAGCAGTTCTTC. This translates into CASSVTSDWWNEQFF.